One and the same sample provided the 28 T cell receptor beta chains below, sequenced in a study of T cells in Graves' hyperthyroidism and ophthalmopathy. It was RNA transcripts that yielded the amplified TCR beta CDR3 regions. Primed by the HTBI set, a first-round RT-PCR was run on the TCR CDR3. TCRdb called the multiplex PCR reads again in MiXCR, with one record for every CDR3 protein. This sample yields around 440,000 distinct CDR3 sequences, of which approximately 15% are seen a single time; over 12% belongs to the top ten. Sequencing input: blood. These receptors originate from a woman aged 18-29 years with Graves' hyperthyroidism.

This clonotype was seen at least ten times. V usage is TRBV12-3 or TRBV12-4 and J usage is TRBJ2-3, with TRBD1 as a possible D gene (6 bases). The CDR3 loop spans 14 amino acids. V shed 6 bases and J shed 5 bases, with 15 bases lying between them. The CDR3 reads CASSPSRGVDTQYF. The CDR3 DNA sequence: TGTGCCAGCAGCCCGTCCAGGGGAGTAGATACGCAGTATTTT.

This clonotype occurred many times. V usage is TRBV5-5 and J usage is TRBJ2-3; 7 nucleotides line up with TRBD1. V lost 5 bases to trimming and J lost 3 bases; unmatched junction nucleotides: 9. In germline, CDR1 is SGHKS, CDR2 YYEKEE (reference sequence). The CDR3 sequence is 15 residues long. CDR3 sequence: CASSPPGQLTDTQYF. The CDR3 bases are TGTGCCAGCAGTCCACCGGGACAGTTAACAGATACGCAGTATTTT.

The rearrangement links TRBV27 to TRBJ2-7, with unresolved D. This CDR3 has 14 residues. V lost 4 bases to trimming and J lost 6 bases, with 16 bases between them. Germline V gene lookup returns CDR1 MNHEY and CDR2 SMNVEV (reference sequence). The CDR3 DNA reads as TGTGCCAGCAGTTCCCCCACAGCCCCTTCCGAGCAGTACTTC. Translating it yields CASSSPTAPSEQYF.

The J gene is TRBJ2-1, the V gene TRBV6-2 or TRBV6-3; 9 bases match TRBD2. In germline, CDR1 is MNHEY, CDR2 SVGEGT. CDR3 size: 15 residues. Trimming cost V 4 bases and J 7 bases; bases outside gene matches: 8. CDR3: CASSFGSGGPNEQFF. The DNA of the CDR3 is TGTGCCAGCAGTTTTGGTAGCGGGGGTCCGAATGAGCAGTTCTTC.

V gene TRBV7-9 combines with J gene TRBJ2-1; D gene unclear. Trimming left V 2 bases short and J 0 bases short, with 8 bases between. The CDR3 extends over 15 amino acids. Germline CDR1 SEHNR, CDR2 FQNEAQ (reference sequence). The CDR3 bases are TGTGCCAGCAGCTTATACACGAGCTCCTACAATGAGCAGTTCTTC. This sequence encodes CASSLYTSSYNEQFF.

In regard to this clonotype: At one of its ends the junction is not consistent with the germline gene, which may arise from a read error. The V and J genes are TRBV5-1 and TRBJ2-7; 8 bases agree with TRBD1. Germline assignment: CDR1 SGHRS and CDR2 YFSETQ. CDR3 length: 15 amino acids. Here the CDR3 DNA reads TGCGCCGGCAGCGCAGGCAACAGGGGGGTTGGAGAGCAGTACTTC. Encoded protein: CAGSAGNRGVGEQYF.

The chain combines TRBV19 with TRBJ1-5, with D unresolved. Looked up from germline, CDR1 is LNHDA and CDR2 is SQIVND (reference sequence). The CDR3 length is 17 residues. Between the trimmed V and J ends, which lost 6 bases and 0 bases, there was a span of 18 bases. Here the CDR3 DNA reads TGTGCCAGTAGCCCTATGGGAAGTTCCAGTAGCAATCAGCCCCAGCATTTT. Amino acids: CASSPMGSSSSNQPQHF.

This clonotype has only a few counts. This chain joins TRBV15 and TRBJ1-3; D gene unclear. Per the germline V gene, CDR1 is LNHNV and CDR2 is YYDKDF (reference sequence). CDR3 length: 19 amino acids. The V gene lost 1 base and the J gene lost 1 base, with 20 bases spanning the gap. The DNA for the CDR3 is TGTGCCACCAGCAGAGGACTGTTTAGGACTTCGTTGTCTGGAAACACCATATATTTT. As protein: CATSRGLFRTSLSGNTIYF. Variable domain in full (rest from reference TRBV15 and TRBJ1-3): DAMVIQNPRYQVTQFGKPVTLSCSQTLNHNVMYWYQQKSSQAPKLLFHYYDKDFNNEADTPDNFQSRRPNTSFCFLDIRSPGLGDTAMYLCATSRGLFRTSLSGNTIYFGEGSWLTVV.

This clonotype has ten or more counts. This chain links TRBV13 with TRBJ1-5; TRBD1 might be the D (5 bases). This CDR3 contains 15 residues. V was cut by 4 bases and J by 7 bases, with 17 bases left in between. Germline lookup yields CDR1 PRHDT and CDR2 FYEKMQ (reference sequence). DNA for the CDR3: TGTGCCAGCAGCTCGGACCGGGAGCAGGGACAGCCCCAGCATTTT. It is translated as CASSSDREQGQPQHF.

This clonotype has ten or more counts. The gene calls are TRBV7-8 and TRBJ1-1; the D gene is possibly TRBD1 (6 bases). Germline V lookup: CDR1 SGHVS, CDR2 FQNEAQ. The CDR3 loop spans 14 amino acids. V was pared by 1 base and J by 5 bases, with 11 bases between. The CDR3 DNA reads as TGTGCCAGCAGCTTAGGGGGGGCAGGAACTGAAGCTTTCTTT. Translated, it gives CASSLGGAGTEAFF.

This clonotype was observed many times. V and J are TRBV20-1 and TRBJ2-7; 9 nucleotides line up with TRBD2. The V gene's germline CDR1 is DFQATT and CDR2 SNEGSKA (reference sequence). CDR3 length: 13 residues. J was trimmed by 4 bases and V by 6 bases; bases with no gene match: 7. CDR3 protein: CSAPTSGLYEQYF. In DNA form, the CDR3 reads TGCAGTGCCCCGACTAGCGGACTTTACGAGCAGTACTTC.

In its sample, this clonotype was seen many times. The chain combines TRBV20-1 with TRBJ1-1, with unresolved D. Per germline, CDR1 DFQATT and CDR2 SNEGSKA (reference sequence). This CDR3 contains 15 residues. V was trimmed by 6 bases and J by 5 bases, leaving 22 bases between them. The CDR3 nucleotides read TGCAGTGCCCCCCCAGCGGTTAGGAAGGAAACTGAAGCTTTCTTT. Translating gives CSAPPAVRKETEAFF.

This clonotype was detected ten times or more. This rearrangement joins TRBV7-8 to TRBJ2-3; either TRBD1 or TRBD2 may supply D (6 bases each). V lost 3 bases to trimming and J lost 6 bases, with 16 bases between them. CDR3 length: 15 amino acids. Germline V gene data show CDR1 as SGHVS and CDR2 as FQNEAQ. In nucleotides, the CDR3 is TGTGCCAGCAGCTTTTTTAGGCAGGGGAGGGATACGCAGTATTTT. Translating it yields CASSFFRQGRDTQYF. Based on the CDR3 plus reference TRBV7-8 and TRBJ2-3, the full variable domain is GAGVSQSPRYKVAKRGQDVALRCDPISGHVSLFWYQQALGQGPEFLTYFQNEAQLDKSGLPSDRFFAERPEGSVSTLKIQRTQQEDSAVYLCASSFFRQGRDTQYFGPGTRLTVL.

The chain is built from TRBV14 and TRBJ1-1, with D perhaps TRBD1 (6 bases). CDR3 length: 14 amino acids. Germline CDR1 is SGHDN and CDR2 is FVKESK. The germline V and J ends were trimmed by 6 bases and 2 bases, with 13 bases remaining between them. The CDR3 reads CASRRAGGNTEAFF. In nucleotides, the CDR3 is TGTGCCAGCAGACGCGCGGGGGGCAACACTGAAGCTTTCTTT.

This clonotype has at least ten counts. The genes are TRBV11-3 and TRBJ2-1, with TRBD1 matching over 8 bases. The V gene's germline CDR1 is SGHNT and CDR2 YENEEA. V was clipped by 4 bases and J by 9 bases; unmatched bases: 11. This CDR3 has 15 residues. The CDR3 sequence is CASSSSTGGRSEQFF. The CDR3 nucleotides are TGTGCCAGCAGCTCCTCCACAGGGGGTCGCAGTGAGCAGTTCTTC.

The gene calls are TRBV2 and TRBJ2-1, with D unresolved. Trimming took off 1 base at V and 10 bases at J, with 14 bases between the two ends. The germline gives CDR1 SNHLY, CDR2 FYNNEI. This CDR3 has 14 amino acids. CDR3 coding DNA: TGTGCCAGCAGTGAAGGTTCGTTCCCCTACGAGCAGTTCTTC. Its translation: CASSEGSFPYEQFF.

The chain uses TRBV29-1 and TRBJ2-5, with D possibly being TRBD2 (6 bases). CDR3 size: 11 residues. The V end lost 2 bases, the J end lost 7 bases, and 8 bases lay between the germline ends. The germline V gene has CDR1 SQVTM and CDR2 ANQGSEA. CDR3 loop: CSVERGGTQYF. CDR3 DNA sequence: TGCAGCGTTGAAAGGGGAGGGACCCAGTACTTC.

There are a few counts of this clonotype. The CDR3: CASSLGVRTEAFF. Written as DNA, the CDR3 is TGTGCCAGCAGCTTAGGGGTCCGCACTGAAGCTTTCTTT. This chain joins TRBV7-9 and TRBJ1-1; D gene unclear. The CDR3 contains 13 residues. Germline V gene lookup returns CDR1 SEHNR and CDR2 FQNEAQ (reference sequence). V shed 1 base and J shed 4 bases, with 7 bases lying between them.

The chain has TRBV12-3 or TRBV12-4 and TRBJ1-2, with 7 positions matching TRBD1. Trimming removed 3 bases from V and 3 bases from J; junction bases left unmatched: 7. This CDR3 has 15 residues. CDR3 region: CASSFFTGADYGYTF. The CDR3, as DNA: TGTGCCAGCAGTTTTTTCACAGGGGCGGACTATGGCTACACCTTC.

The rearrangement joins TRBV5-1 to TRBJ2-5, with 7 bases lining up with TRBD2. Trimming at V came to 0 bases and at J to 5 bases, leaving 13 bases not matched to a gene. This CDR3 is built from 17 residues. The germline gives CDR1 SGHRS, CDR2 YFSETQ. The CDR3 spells CASSLGAGSGALETQYF. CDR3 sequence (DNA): TGCGCCAGCAGCTTGGGGGCCGGCAGCGGGGCATTGGAGACCCAGTACTTC.

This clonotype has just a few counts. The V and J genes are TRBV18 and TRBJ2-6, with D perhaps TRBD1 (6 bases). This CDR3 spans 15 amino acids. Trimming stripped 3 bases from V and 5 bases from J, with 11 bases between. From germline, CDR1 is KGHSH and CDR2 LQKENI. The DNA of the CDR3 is TGTGCCAGCTCACCCACAGGGTCCTGGGCCAACGTCCTGACTTTC. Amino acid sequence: CASSPTGSWANVLTF.

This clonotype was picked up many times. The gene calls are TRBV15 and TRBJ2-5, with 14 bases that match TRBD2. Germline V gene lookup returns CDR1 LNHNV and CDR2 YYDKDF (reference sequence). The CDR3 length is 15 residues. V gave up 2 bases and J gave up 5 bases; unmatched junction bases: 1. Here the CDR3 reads CATSRRTSGRETQYF. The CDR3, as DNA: TGTGCCACCAGCAGACGGACTAGCGGGAGGGAGACCCAGTACTTC.

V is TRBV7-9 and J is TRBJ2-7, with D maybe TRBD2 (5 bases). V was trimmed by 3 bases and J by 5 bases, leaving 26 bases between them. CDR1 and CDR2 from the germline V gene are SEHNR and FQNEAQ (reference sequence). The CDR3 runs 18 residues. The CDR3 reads CASSFLPTSAGISDEQYF. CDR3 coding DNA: TGTGCCAGCAGCTTTTTGCCGACTTCGGCGGGTATATCAGACGAGCAGTACTTC.

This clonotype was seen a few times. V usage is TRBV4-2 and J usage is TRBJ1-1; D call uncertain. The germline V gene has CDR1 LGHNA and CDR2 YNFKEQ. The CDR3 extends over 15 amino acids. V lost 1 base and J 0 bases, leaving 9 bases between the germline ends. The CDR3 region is CASSQGPGLNTEAFF. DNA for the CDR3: TGTGCCAGCAGCCAAGGGCCGGGCTTGAACACTGAAGCTTTCTTT.

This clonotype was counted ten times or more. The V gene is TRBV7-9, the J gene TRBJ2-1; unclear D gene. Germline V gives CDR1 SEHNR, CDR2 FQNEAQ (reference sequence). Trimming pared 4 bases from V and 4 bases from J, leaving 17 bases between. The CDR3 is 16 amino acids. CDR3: CASSSPGRLVYNEQFF. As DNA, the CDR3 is TGTGCCAGCAGCTCTCCCGGCAGACTCGTATACAATGAGCAGTTCTTC.

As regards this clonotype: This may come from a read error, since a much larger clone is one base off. The CDR3 DNA reads as TGCGCCAGCAGCCCCGGGGCCGGAGGGATATTCTCCGAGCAGTTCTTC. This translates into CASSPGAGGIFSEQFF. The chain couples TRBV5-1 to TRBJ2-1, with a tentative D call TRBD2 (6 bases). This CDR3 is built from 16 residues. Looked up from germline, CDR1 is SGHRS and CDR2 is YFSETQ. The V end lost 4 bases, the J end lost 10 bases, and 24 bases lay between the germline ends.

Here the CDR3 DNA reads TGCAGTGTCCGGCGGGAGTTTGATGAGCAGTTCTTC. Translating gives CSVRREFDEQFF. The V and J genes are TRBV20-1 and TRBJ2-1; TRBD2 aligns across 7 bases. V was clipped by 7 bases and J by 8 bases; unmatched bases: 8. The length of the CDR3 is 12 residues. Germline V gene lookup returns CDR1 DFQATT and CDR2 SNEGSKA (reference sequence).

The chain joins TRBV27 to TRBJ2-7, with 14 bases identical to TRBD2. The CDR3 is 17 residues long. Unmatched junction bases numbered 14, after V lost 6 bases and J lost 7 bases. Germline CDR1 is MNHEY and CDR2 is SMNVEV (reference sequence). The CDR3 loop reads CASSIAGTSGSGREQYF. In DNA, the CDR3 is TGTGCCAGCAGCATAGCCGGGACTAGCGGGAGTGGTCGGGAGCAGTACTTC.